Listed below are T cell receptor beta chains from one sample, sequenced in a study of blood T cells in healthy people across ages. From the 5' RACE reads, TCRdb called clonotypes with MiXCR, one entry per CDR3 protein. This table has around 600,000 distinct CDR3 sequences, less than 60% appearing once. The specimen sequenced was blood. These receptor sequences come from a man aged 80 or over in good health. Each CDR3 is given with its conserved first and last residue. The D gene is left open where the match is weak. Expanded clones get a size class; other rows say once, few or many, or leave the size out.

>NA|TRBV7-9|TRBD2|TRBJ2-1
TGTGCCAGCAGCTCTAGCGGGAGAGGGTCCTACAATGAGCAGTTCTTC
CASSSSGRGSYNEQFF
>few|TRBV7-2|TRBD1|TRBJ1-2
TGTGCCAGCAGCCAAGACAGGGACGGACTATATGGCTACACCTTC
CASSQDRDGLYGYTF
>few|TRBV11-2|TRBD2|TRBJ2-3
TGTGCCAGCAGCCTCCTAACTAGCGGGGGATACGATACGCAGTATTTT
CASSLLTSGGYDTQYF
>NA|TRBV3-1|NA|TRBJ1-5
TGTGCCAGCAGCCAAGAGGGAACTGTAAGCAATCAGCCCCAGCATTTT
CASSQEGTVSNQPQHF
>NA|TRBV27|NA|TRBJ1-1
TGTGCCAGCAGTTTAGAGTTAACCGCCGGGAGGGCTTTCTTT
CASSLELTAGRAFF
>few|TRBV27|NA|TRBJ1-5
TGTGCCAGCAGTTCCACCCCGCCCAGGGTTGGCAATCAGCCCCAGCATTTT
CASSSTPPRVGNQPQHF
>many|TRBV29-1|NA|TRBJ2-1
TGCAGCGTTGAAGAGGTTAGGCGGGTCGGCTCCTACAATGAGCAGTTCTTC
CSVEEVRRVGSYNEQFF
>NA|TRBV7-2|TRBD2|TRBJ2-7
TGTGCCAGCAGCTTAGCGCCAACTAGCGGGTCGTACTTC
CASSLAPTSGSYF
>NA|TRBV11-1|TRBD2|TRBJ2-3
TGTGCTAGCAGCTTGGCGGGGGGATCACACACAGATACGCAGTATTTT
CASSLAGGSHTDTQYF
>NA|TRBV5-6|NA|TRBJ2-3
TGTGCCAGCAGCTTGGTTGGTCAGAAGCAGGGTACGCAGTATTTT
CASSLVGQKQGTQYF
>NA|TRBV12-3/TRBV12-4|NA|TRBJ2-7
TGTGCCAGCAGTTTAGTGGGGGGGCCGGGGAATGAGCAGTACTTC
CASSLVGGPGNEQYF
>NA|TRBV6-2/TRBV6-3|NA|TRBJ2-7
TGTGCCAGCAGTCGGGGGTGGTACGAGCAGTACTTC
CASSRGWYEQYF
>once|TRBV7-6|NA|TRBJ2-7
TGTGCCAGCAGCCCAGCGGTGAGAGTCTACGAGCAGTACTTC
CASSPAVRVYEQYF
>NA|TRBV6-2/TRBV6-3|NA|TRBJ1-5
TGTGCCAGCAGTTACGGGGGACGGTATAGCAATCAGCCCCAGCATTTT
CASSYGGRYSNQPQHF
>NA|TRBV30|NA|TRBJ2-1
TGTGCCTGGGGGTTGGTAGCGGACAATGAGCAGTTCTTC
CAWGLVADNEQFF
>NA|TRBV28|NA|TRBJ1-2
TGTGCCAGCAGTTCGGCGGGGACGGACTACTCTAACTATGGCTACACCTTC
CASSSAGTDYSNYGYTF
>NA|TRBV5-1|TRBD1|TRBJ2-1
TGCGCCAGCACCGCGACAGGGGCTTTTTCCTACAATGAGCAGTTCTTC
CASTATGAFSYNEQFF
>NA|TRBV12-3/TRBV12-4|NA|TRBJ2-7
TGTGCCAGCAGCTCTCACGGGAATGGGCATCCCTACGAGCAGTACTTC
CASSSHGNGHPYEQYF
>NA|TRBV6-2/TRBV6-3|NA|TRBJ1-2
TGTGCCACCATTTCCGGGACGGACTTTGGGTATGGCTACACCTTC
CATISGTDFGYGYTF
>NA|TRBV29-1|NA|TRBJ2-2
TGCAGCGCTGGAGGAGTAGGGAACACCGGGGAGCTGTTTTTT
CSAGGVGNTGELFF
>NA|TRBV6-5|NA|TRBJ2-3
TGTGCCAGCAGTTACCCAGGCGGCGGTGCAGATACGCGGTATTTT
CASSYPGGGADTRYF
>NA|TRBV6-1|NA|TRBJ2-1
TGTGCCAGCAGTTCAAGACAGGCGTCCTACAATGAGCAGTTCTTC
CASSSRQASYNEQFF
>few|TRBV20-1|NA|TRBJ2-7
TGCAGTGCTTCTTATACAGGGTTTTCTTACGAGCAGTACTTC
CSASYTGFSYEQYF
>few|TRBV2|TRBD1|TRBJ1-2
TGTGCCAGCAGACCCCAGGGGGCTTTTGGCTACACCTTC
CASRPQGAFGYTF
>NA|TRBV7-2|NA|TRBJ2-4
TGTGCCAGCAGCGCAAGCCCCCGCAGGGAGCAGTACTTC
CASSASPRREQYF
>many|TRBV6-5|NA|TRBJ2-6
TGTGCCAGCAGTTACGTAGTTCAAACGGCTGTCGGGGCCAACGTCCTGACTTTC
CASSYVVQTAVGANVLTF
>NA|TRBV6-2/TRBV6-3|NA|TRBJ2-7
TGTGCCAGCAGTAACACTCAGGTTTACGAGCAGTACTTC
CASSNTQVYEQYF
>NA|TRBV18|TRBD2|TRBJ2-3
TGTGCCAGCTCACCAGCGGCGGGGGGGCAGGATACGCAGTATTTT
CASSPAAGGQDTQYF
>few|TRBV12-3/TRBV12-4|NA|TRBJ1-6
TGTGCCAGCAGTTTGGCCTCTTACCCTCCCCTCCACTTT
CASSLASYPPLHF
>NA|TRBV30|NA|TRBJ1-6
TGTGCCTGGAATGGGGCAGAATTCTATAATTCACCCCTCCACTTT
CAWNGAEFYNSPLHF
>NA|TRBV30|NA|TRBJ1-2
TGTGCCTGGGGGCCCCAGCGGGGCTATGGCTACACCTTC
CAWGPQRGYGYTF
>NA|TRBV7-2|TRBD2|TRBJ2-1
TGTGCCAGCAGCACTAGCGGGAGGCGGGGAGGGCAGTTCTTC
CASSTSGRRGGQFF
>NA|TRBV2|NA|TRBJ2-4
TGTGCCAGCAGTGCTGGAACCCTAGCCAAAAACATTCAGTACTTC
CASSAGTLAKNIQYF
>many|TRBV10-3|NA|TRBJ2-3
TGTGCCATCAGGCAGGAGGCAGATACGCAGTATTTT
CAIRQEADTQYF
>many|TRBV5-1|TRBD2|TRBJ2-1
TGTGCCAGCAGTCCCGGGACTAGCGGCTACAATGAGCAGTTCTTC
CASSPGTSGYNEQFF
>NA|TRBV12-3/TRBV12-4|NA|TRBJ1-3
TGTGCCAGCAGTTTAAGAAACACCATATATTTT
CASSLRNTIYF